A single sample gave rise to the 18 T cell receptor beta chains below, sequenced in a study of T cell responses to AZD1222 COVID-19 vaccine. Assay: immunoSEQ multiplex PCR; the TCRdb copy retains only in-frame clones and omits some. The table shows under 40,000 clones, with about four fifths occurring only once. The sequencing here drew on peripheral blood, taken 28 days after the second AZD1222 dose. The origin of the receptors is an adult who received the AZD1222 COVID-19 vaccine.

The CDR3 DNA reads as TGTGCCACCAGTGAGCCCGGGACAAGGGACTCCTACAATGAGCAGTTCTTC. Residues: CATSEPGTRDSYNEQFF. This chain joins TRBV24-1 and TRBJ2-1; D is perhaps TRBD1 (6 bases). This CDR3 has 17 residues. Per the germline V gene, CDR1 is KGHDR and CDR2 is SFDVKD. V was clipped by 4 bases and J by 0 bases, with 15 bases between them.

V gene TRBV5-5 combines with J gene TRBJ2-5; tentatively, D is TRBD2 (5 bases). The CDR3 covers 13 residues. The germline gives CDR1 SGHKS, CDR2 YYEKEE (reference sequence). V dropped 1 base and J dropped 5 bases, with 9 bases sitting between them. Here the CDR3 reads CASSLNPGETQYF. The CDR3 coding sequence is TGTGCCAGCAGCTTGAATCCGGGGGAGACCCAGTACTTC.

The chain joins TRBV6-1 to TRBJ1-1; a possible D gene is TRBD1 (5 bases). V was trimmed by 2 bases and J by 5 bases, leaving 12 bases between them. CDR1 MNHNS and CDR2 SASEGT come from the germline V gene. CDR3 length: 14 residues. CDR3 in amino acids: CASSELGGTTEAFF. CDR3 DNA: TGTGCCAGCAGTGAACTTGGGGGAACAACTGAAGCTTTCTTT.

V is TRBV6-2 or TRBV6-3 and J is TRBJ1-1, with TRBD1 as a possible D gene (6 bases). The CDR3 has 13 amino acids. The ends were cut back, 4 bases at V and 3 bases at J, with 9 bases in the middle. CDR1 and CDR2 (germline): MNHEY, SVGEGT. CDR3 sequence reads: CASSSQGYTEAFF. Written as DNA, the CDR3 is TGTGCCAGCAGTTCACAGGGATACACTGAAGCTTTCTTT.

V and J are TRBV19 and TRBJ2-7; a possible D gene is TRBD1 (7 bases). The CDR3 consists of 15 residues. The germline V gene encodes CDR1 LNHDA and CDR2 SQIVND (reference sequence). V gave up 2 bases and J gave up 3 bases, with 14 bases separating them. The chain's CDR3 is CASSIQSGGFYEQYF. The CDR3 region has the DNA TGTGCCAGTAGTATACAGTCAGGGGGGTTCTACGAGCAGTACTTC.

The rearrangement links TRBV10-3 to TRBJ1-1; D gene uncertain. CDR3 length: 13 amino acids. V was shortened by 3 bases and J by 7 bases, with 12 bases between the two germline ends. Germline values: CDR1 ENHRY, CDR2 SYGVKD. This CDR3 is CAISDSTKGEAFF. The CDR3 DNA reads as TGTGCCATCAGTGATTCGACAAAGGGTGAAGCTTTCTTT.

This chain joins TRBV18 and TRBJ1-5; TRBD1 matches 7 bases. The CDR3 sequence is 15 residues long. V shed 1 base and J 6 bases; nucleotides not matched to a gene: 6. CDR1 is KGHSH and CDR2 is LQKENI in the germline V gene. The CDR3 reads CASSPLQGEGQPQHF. In DNA form, the CDR3 reads TGTGCCAGCTCACCACTGCAGGGGGAGGGTCAGCCCCAGCATTTT.

V gene TRBV9 combines with J gene TRBJ2-2; the D is unclear. The germline V and J ends were trimmed by 2 bases and 1 base, with 12 bases remaining between them. The germline V gene encodes CDR1 SGDLS and CDR2 YYNGEE. The length of the CDR3 is 16 residues. CDR3 DNA: TGTGCCAGCAGCGTTCGTCGGACCGAGAACACCGGGGAGCTGTTTTTT. It is translated as CASSVRRTENTGELFF. The variable domain in full, completed from reference TRBV9 and TRBJ2-2, reads DSGVTQTPKHLITATGQRVTLRCSPRSGDLSVYWYQQSLDQGLQFLIQYYNGEERAKGNILERFSAQQFPDLHSELNLSSLELGDSALYFCASSVRRTENTGELFFGEGSRLTVL.

The gene calls are TRBV18 and TRBJ2-3; a weak D match, TRBD1 (6 bases). This CDR3 has 16 residues. Deletions cut 3 bases from V and 2 bases from J, with 15 bases between. Per the germline V gene, CDR1 is KGHSH and CDR2 is LQKENI. For the CDR3, the DNA is TGTGCCAGCTCACCCCCAGGGGTCCTAAACACAGATACGCAGTATTTT. It translates to CASSPPGVLNTDTQYF.

J is TRBJ1-4 and V is TRBV5-6; D is perhaps TRBD1 (5 bases). This CDR3 comprises 16 residues. V lost 3 bases and J 2 bases, leaving 14 bases between the germline ends. Germline V CDR1 and CDR2: SGHDT, YYEEEE. In nucleotides, the CDR3 is TGTGCCAGCAGCTCGCTACAACAGGAGACTAATGAAAAACTGTTTTTT. It specifies CASSSLQQETNEKLFF.

This clone was seen a single time. The CDR3 DNA sequence: TGTGCCAGCAGTTTAGAGACAGGGGCCTACGAGCAGTACGTC. It codes for CASSLETGAYEQYV. This chain uses TRBV6-5 with TRBJ2-7; 8 bases match TRBD1. This CDR3 is 14 amino acids long. Trimming took 4 bases from V and 2 from J; bases not matched to a gene: 4. CDR1 and CDR2 (germline): MNHEY, SVGAGI.

There are a few counts of this clone. The V and J genes are TRBV19 and TRBJ1-1; TRBD1 might be the D (5 bases). With 6 bases removed from V and 2 bases from J, the gap between germline ends came to 13 bases. Germline CDR1 LNHDA, CDR2 SQIVND (reference sequence). The CDR3 length is 14 residues. CDR3 protein: CASRVTGTNTEAFF. The CDR3 DNA reads as TGTGCCAGTAGGGTCACAGGTACTAACACTGAAGCTTTCTTT.

The chain recombines TRBV4-1 with TRBJ2-6, with D perhaps TRBD1 or TRBD2 (6 bases each). Germline V gives CDR1 MGHRA, CDR2 YSYEKL. The CDR3 contains 21 residues. The V and J ends lost 3 bases and 0 bases respectively, with 24 bases between them. CDR3 nucleotides: TGCGCCAGCAGCCAGATAGCCATATGGGGGGCGAAAGCCTCTGGGGCCAACGTCCTGACTTTC. Translated, it gives CASSQIAIWGAKASGANVLTF.

V gene TRBV19 combines with J gene TRBJ2-7; possible D gene TRBD2, 6 bases. Germline V gives CDR1 LNHDA, CDR2 SQIVND (reference sequence). V lost 6 bases, J lost 7 bases, and 25 bases lay in between. This CDR3 has 16 amino acids. The CDR3 region is CASSEPRGGGAREQYF. DNA of the CDR3: TGTGCCAGTAGCGAACCTAGGGGCGGCGGGGCGAGGGAGCAGTACTTC.

The chain couples TRBV7-9 to TRBJ2-3; 12 bases line up with TRBD2. This CDR3 comprises 16 residues. Per germline, CDR1 SEHNR and CDR2 FQNEAQ (reference sequence). V was clipped by 3 bases and J by 2 bases; unmatched bases: 3. The CDR3 region has the DNA TGTGCCAGCAGCTTGGGGACTAGCGGGTACACAGATACGCAGTATTTT. It yields the protein CASSLGTSGYTDTQYF.

V usage is TRBV18 and J usage is TRBJ1-2; D ambiguous. Trimming removed 3 bases at V and 2 bases at J, with 13 bases between. The CDR3 spans 15 residues. Germline V gene lookup returns CDR1 KGHSH and CDR2 LQKENI. As DNA, the CDR3 is TGTGCCAGCTCACCTACCGCGGGCGAAAACTATGGCTACACCTTC. Translating it yields CASSPTAGENYGYTF.

J is TRBJ1-1 and V is TRBV6-5, with TRBD1 as a possible D gene (5 bases). CDR1 is MNHEY, CDR2 SVGAGI, per germline. Between the trimmed V and J ends, which lost 7 bases and 1 base, there was a span of 10 bases. This CDR3 is built from 13 residues. CDR3 loop: CASTMTANTEAFF. In DNA form, the CDR3 reads TGTGCCAGCACCATGACAGCGAACACTGAAGCTTTCTTT.

Written as DNA, the CDR3 is TGTGCCAGTAGTATAGGAGGGGGAAGCAATCAGCCCCAGCATTTT. Protein product: CASSIGGGSNQPQHF. V usage is TRBV19 and J usage is TRBJ1-5; possibly TRBD1 for D (6 bases). Germline CDR1 is LNHDA and CDR2 is SQIVND (reference sequence). V was cut by 1 base and J by 1 base, with 8 bases left in between. The CDR3 is made up of 15 amino acids.